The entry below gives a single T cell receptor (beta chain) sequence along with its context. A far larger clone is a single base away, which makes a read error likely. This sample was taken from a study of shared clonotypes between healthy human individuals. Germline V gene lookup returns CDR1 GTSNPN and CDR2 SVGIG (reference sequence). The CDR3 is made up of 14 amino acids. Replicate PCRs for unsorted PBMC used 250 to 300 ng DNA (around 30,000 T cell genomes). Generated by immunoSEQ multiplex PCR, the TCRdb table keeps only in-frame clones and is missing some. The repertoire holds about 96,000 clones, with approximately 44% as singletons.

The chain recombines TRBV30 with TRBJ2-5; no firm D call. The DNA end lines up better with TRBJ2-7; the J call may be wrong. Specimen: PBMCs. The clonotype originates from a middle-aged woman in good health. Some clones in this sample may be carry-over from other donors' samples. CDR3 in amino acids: CAWSLRNPNYEQYF. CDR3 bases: TGTGCCTGGAGTTTGAGGAACCCTAACTACGAGCAGTACTTC.